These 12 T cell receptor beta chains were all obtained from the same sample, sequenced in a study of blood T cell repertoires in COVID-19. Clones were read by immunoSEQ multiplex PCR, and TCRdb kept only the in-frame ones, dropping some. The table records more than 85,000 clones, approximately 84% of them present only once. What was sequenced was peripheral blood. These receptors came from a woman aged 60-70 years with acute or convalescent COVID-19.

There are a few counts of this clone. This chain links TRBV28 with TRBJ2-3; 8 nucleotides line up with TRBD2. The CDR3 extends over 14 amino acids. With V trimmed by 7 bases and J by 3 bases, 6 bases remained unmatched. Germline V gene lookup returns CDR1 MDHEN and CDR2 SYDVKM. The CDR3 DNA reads TGTGCCAGCAACGGGGGGGCCGGGACAGATACGCAGTATTTT. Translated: CASNGGAGTDTQYF.

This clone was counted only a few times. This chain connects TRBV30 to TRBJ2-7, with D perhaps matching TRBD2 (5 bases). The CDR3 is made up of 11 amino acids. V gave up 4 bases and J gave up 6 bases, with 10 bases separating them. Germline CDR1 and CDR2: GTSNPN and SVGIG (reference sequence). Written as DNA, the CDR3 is TGTGCCTGGACCCTAGGAGGCGAGCAGTACTTC. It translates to CAWTLGGEQYF.

As DNA, the CDR3 is TGTGCCAGCAGCTTGTTACAGGGGGCGAATAATTCACCCCTCCACTTT. It is translated as CASSLLQGANNSPLHF. This rearrangement joins TRBV5-5 to TRBJ1-6, with 9 bases lining up with TRBD1. The ends lost 1 base at V and 5 bases at J; junction bases unmatched: 4. There are 16 residues in the CDR3. The germline V gene encodes CDR1 SGHKS and CDR2 YYEKEE (reference sequence).

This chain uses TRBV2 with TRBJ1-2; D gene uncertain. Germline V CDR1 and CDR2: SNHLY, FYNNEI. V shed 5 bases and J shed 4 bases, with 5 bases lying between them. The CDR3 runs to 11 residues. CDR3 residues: CASSTRYGYTF. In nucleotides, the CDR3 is TGTGCCAGCAGTACACGCTATGGCTACACCTTC.

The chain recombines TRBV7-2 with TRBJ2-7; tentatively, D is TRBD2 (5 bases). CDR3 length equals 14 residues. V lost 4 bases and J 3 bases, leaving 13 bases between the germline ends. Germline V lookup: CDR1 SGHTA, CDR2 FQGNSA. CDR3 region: CASSSTAGNYEQYF. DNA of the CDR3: TGTGCCAGCAGCTCAACAGCCGGGAACTACGAGCAGTACTTC.

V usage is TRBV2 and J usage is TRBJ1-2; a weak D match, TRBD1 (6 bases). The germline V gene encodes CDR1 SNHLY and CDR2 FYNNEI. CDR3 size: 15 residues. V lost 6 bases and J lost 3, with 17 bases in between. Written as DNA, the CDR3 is TGTGCCAGCAGCGCCGCAGGGGCTGGACACTATGGCTACACCTTC. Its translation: CASSAAGAGHYGYTF. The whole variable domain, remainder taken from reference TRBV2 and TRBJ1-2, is EPEVTQTPSHQVTQMGQEVILRCVPISNHLYFYWYRQILGQKVEFLVSFYNNEISEKSEIFDDQFSVERPDGSNFTLKIRSTKLEDSAMYFCASSAAGAGHYGYTFGSGTRLTVV.

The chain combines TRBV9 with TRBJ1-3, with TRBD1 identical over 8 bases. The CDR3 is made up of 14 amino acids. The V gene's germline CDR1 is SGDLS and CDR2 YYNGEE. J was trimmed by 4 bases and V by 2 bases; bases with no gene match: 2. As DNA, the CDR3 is TGTGCCAGCAGCGTCGCAGGGGGCGGAAACACCATATATTTT. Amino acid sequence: CASSVAGGGNTIYF.

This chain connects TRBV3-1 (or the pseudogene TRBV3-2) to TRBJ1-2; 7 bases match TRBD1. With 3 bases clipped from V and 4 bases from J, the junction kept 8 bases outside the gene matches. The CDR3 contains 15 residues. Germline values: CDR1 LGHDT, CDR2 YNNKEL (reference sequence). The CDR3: CASSQDRTGAYGYTF. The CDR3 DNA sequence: TGTGCCAGCAGCCAGGATCGGACAGGTGCCTATGGCTACACCTTC.

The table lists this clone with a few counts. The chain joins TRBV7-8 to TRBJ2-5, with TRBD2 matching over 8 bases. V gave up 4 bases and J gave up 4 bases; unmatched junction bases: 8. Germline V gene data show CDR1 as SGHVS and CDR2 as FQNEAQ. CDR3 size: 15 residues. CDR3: CASSYGSSGLETQYF. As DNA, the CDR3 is TGTGCCAGCAGCTATGGGTCTAGCGGGTTAGAGACCCAGTACTTC.

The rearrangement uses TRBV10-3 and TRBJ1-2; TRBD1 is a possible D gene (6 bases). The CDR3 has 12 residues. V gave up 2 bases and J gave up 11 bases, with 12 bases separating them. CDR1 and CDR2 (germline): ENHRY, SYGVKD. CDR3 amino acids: CAISEGGARYTF. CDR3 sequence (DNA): TGTGCCATCAGTGAGGGGGGGGCCCGGTACACCTTC.

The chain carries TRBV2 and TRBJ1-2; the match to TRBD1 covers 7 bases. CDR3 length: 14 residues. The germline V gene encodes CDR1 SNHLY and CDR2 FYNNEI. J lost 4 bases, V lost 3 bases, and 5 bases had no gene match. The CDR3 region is CASSDYRDSYGYTF. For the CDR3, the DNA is TGTGCCAGCAGTGACTACCGGGACAGCTATGGCTACACCTTC. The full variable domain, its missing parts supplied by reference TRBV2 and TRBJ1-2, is EPEVTQTPSHQVTQMGQEVILRCVPISNHLYFYWYRQILGQKVEFLVSFYNNEISEKSEIFDDQFSVERPDGSNFTLKIRSTKLEDSAMYFCASSDYRDSYGYTFGSGTRLTVV.

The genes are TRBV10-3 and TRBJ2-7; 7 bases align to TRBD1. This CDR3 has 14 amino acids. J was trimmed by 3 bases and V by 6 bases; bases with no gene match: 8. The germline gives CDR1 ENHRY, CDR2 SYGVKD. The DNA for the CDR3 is TGTGCCATCAGACCGGGACAGTCCGGCTACGAGCAGTACTTC. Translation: CAIRPGQSGYEQYF.